This is a list of T cell receptor beta chains from one sample in a study of siplizumab effects on memory and regulatory T cells. TCRdb's copy holds only in-frame clones and misses some; the assay was immunoSEQ multiplex PCR. This sample yields over 100,000 clones, of which roughly 93% are seen a single time; around 0.62% belongs to the top ten. Sequenced material: Tregs sorted from blood. Receptors originate from a human donor in good health. The CDR3 runs from the conserved cysteine through the conserved F or W. A D gene is named only where the DNA matches it firmly. The size of a clone is reported for some rows only, either as once, few or many, or as a class for expanded clones.

V gene: TRBV18
J gene: TRBJ1-5
D gene: -
clone size: -
CDR3 protein: CASSPGTNQPQHF
CDR3 DNA: TGTGCCAGCTCACCAGGGACTAATCAGCCCCAGCATTTT

V gene: TRBV5-1
J gene: TRBJ2-7
D gene: -
clone size: -
CDR3 protein: CASSLPGATYEQYF
CDR3 DNA: TGCGCCAGCAGTCTTCCTGGGGCGACCTACGAGCAGTACTTC

V gene: TRBV5-4
J gene: TRBJ1-1
D gene: TRBD1
clone size: -
CDR3 protein: CASSPRTGGSTEAFF
CDR3 DNA: TGTGCCAGCAGTCCCAGGACAGGGGGCAGCACTGAAGCTTTCTTT

V gene: TRBV7-2
J gene: TRBJ2-7
D gene: TRBD2
clone size: -
CDR3 protein: CASSLVFGGSSYEQYF
CDR3 DNA: TGTGCCAGCAGCTTAGTTTTCGGGGGGAGCTCCTACGAGCAGTACTTC

V gene: TRBV5-5
J gene: TRBJ1-4
D gene: -
clone size: -
CDR3 protein: CASSFGQLKEKLFF
CDR3 DNA: TGTGCCAGCAGCTTCGGACAGTTGAAAGAAAAACTGTTTTTT

V gene: TRBV14
J gene: TRBJ1-2
D gene: -
clone size: -
CDR3 protein: CASSQVGQSYGYTF
CDR3 DNA: TGTGCCAGCAGCCAAGTCGGCCAGTCCTATGGCTACACCTTC

V gene: TRBV4-1
J gene: TRBJ1-4
D gene: -
clone size: few
CDR3 protein: CASSQFGLATNEKLFF
CDR3 DNA: TGCGCCAGCAGCCAATTTGGTCTGGCAACTAATGAAAAACTGTTTTTT

V gene: TRBV6-5
J gene: TRBJ1-4
D gene: -
clone size: once
CDR3 protein: CASSFSGLNHEKLFF
CDR3 DNA: TGTGCCAGCAGTTTTTCAGGGTTGAACCATGAAAAACTGTTTTTT

V gene: TRBV7-2
J gene: TRBJ2-3
D gene: TRBD2
clone size: -
CDR3 protein: CASSYGLAGYTDTQYF
CDR3 DNA: TGTGCCAGCAGCTATGGACTAGCGGGGTACACAGATACGCAGTATTTT

V gene: TRBV9
J gene: TRBJ1-1
D gene: TRBD1
clone size: -
CDR3 protein: CASSPQPQGAVAFF
CDR3 DNA: TGTGCCAGCAGCCCGCAACCACAGGGGGCGGTAGCTTTCTTT

V gene: TRBV18
J gene: TRBJ1-5
D gene: -
clone size: -
CDR3 protein: CASSPEGSQPQHF
CDR3 DNA: TGTGCCAGCTCACCAGAAGGGTCGCAGCCCCAGCATTTT

V gene: TRBV5-1
J gene: TRBJ2-4
D gene: TRBD1
clone size: -
CDR3 protein: CASSLKGQGRF
CDR3 DNA: TGCGCCAGCAGCTTGAAGGGACAGGGAAGGTTC

V gene: TRBV9
J gene: TRBJ2-7
D gene: TRBD2
clone size: once
CDR3 protein: CASSVGSGNSYEQYF
CDR3 DNA: TGTGCCAGCAGCGTAGGTAGCGGGAACTCCTACGAGCAGTACTTC

V gene: TRBV5-1
J gene: TRBJ1-1
D gene: -
clone size: -
CDR3 protein: CASSLTSNWEAFF
CDR3 DNA: TGCGCCAGCAGCTTGACCAGTAACTGGGAAGCTTTCTTT

V gene: TRBV2
J gene: TRBJ1-2
D gene: -
clone size: -
CDR3 protein: CASGIFMMGGGYTF
CDR3 DNA: TGTGCCAGCGGTATTTTTATGATGGGGGGCGGCTACACCTTC

V gene: TRBV4-1
J gene: TRBJ2-5
D gene: TRBD1
clone size: -
CDR3 protein: CASSRATGWGETQYF
CDR3 DNA: TGCGCCAGCAGCCGAGCGACAGGGTGGGGAGAGACCCAGTACTTC

V gene: TRBV5-1
J gene: TRBJ1-3
D gene: -
clone size: -
CDR3 protein: CASRPDFSGNTIYF
CDR3 DNA: TGCGCCAGCAGACCTGACTTCTCTGGAAACACCATATATTTT

V gene: TRBV29-1
J gene: TRBJ2-1
D gene: -
clone size: -
CDR3 protein: CSVARDTYNEQFF
CDR3 DNA: TGCAGCGTTGCCCGGGACACCTACAATGAGCAGTTCTTC

V gene: TRBV7-9
J gene: TRBJ2-3
D gene: TRBD2
clone size: -
CDR3 protein: CASSSGLAELITDTQYF
CDR3 DNA: TGTGCCAGCAGCTCGGGACTAGCGGAATTAATCACAGATACGCAGTATTTT

V gene: TRBV6-6
J gene: TRBJ1-5
D gene: TRBD1
clone size: -
CDR3 protein: CASSYSTGGMNQPQHF
CDR3 DNA: TGTGCCAGCAGTTACTCGACAGGGGGGATGAATCAGCCCCAGCATTTT

V gene: TRBV19
J gene: TRBJ1-2
D gene: TRBD1
clone size: -
CDR3 protein: CASSILGDRGIYGYTF
CDR3 DNA: TGTGCCAGTAGTATACTGGGGGACAGGGGGATCTATGGCTACACCTTC

V gene: TRBV19
J gene: TRBJ2-5
D gene: TRBD1
clone size: -
CDR3 protein: CASSDRGGETQYF
CDR3 DNA: TGTGCCAGTAGCGACAGGGGCGGAGAGACCCAGTACTTC

V gene: TRBV5-6
J gene: TRBJ1-2
D gene: -
clone size: -
CDR3 protein: CASSFYGDNYGYTF
CDR3 DNA: TGTGCCAGCAGCTTCTACGGGGACAACTATGGCTACACCTTC

V gene: TRBV6-5
J gene: TRBJ2-2
D gene: -
clone size: -
CDR3 protein: CASRRTTGELFF
CDR3 DNA: TGTGCCAGCAGACGGACCACCGGGGAGCTGTTTTTT

V gene: TRBV6-6
J gene: TRBJ2-7
D gene: TRBD1
clone size: -
CDR3 protein: CASSYRGQGYEQYF
CDR3 DNA: TGTGCCAGCAGTTACCGGGGACAGGGGTACGAGCAGTACTTC

V gene: TRBV9
J gene: TRBJ2-1
D gene: -
clone size: -
CDR3 protein: CASSTRSGLTNEQFF
CDR3 DNA: TGTGCCAGCAGCACCCGGAGCGGGCTCACAAATGAGCAGTTCTTC

V gene: TRBV7-6
J gene: TRBJ2-2
D gene: TRBD2
clone size: -
CDR3 protein: CASSGLETGELFF
CDR3 DNA: TGTGCCAGCAGTGGACTAGAGACCGGGGAGCTGTTTTTT

V gene: TRBV5-1
J gene: TRBJ2-3
D gene: -
clone size: few
CDR3 protein: CASEGGGTDTQYF
CDR3 DNA: TGCGCCAGCGAGGGCGGGGGCACAGATACGCAGTATTTT

V gene: TRBV5-1
J gene: TRBJ2-1
D gene: -
clone size: once
CDR3 protein: CASSLSPLSYNEQFF
CDR3 DNA: TGCGCCAGCAGCCTCAGCCCACTCTCCTACAATGAGCAGTTCTTC

V gene: TRBV29-1
J gene: TRBJ2-1
D gene: -
clone size: -
CDR3 protein: CSVDQQGAYNEQFF
CDR3 DNA: TGCAGCGTCGATCAACAGGGCGCCTACAATGAGCAGTTCTTC

V gene: TRBV7-3
J gene: TRBJ2-7
D gene: TRBD1
clone size: -
CDR3 protein: CASKEQGANEQYF
CDR3 DNA: TGTGCCAGCAAAGAACAGGGGGCAAACGAGCAGTACTTC

V gene: TRBV19
J gene: TRBJ2-7
D gene: -
clone size: -
CDR3 protein: CASSRGLGGNEQYF
CDR3 DNA: TGTGCCAGTAGTAGGGGACTGGGCGGGAACGAGCAGTACTTC